The subject of this entry is one TCR beta chain. Germline V gives CDR1 MNHEY, CDR2 SVGAGI. J was trimmed by 1 base and V by 7 bases; bases with no gene match: 9. The CDR3 length is 15 residues. The record originates from a study of blood T cell repertoires in COVID-19. Background on the study: Samples representing acute and convalescent COVID-19 were sourced from the United States, Italy and Spain.

The method was immunoSEQ multiplex PCR; TCRdb's version includes in-frame clones alone and lacks a portion of them. This table holds 170,000 or so clones, around 90% found once. Seattle cases were enrolled at active infection and followed longitudinally. The sequence derives from a man in his sixties with COVID-19, enrolled during active disease. The sequenced sample consisted of peripheral blood. This sequence joins TRBV6-5 and TRBJ1-1; 7 bases align to TRBD1. The CDR3 spells CASKTKGAPNTEAFF. The CDR3 coding sequence is TGTGCCAGCAAAACAAAGGGGGCGCCGAACACTGAAGCTTTCTTT.